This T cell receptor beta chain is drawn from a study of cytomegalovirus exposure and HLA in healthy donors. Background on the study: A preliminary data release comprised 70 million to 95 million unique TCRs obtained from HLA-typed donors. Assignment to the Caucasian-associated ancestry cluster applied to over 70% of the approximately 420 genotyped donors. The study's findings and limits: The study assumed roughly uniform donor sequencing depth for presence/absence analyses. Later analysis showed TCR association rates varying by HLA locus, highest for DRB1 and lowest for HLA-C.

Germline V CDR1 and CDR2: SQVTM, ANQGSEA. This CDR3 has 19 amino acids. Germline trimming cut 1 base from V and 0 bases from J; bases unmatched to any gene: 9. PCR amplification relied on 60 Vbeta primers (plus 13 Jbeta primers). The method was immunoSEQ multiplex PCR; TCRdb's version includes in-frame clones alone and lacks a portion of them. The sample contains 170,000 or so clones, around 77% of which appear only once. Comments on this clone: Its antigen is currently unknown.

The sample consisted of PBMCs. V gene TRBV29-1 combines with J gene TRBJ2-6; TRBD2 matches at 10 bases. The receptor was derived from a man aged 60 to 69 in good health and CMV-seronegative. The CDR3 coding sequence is TGCAGCGTTGAAGGCGGAGCGGGAGGGCGAGTCTCTGGGGCCAACGTCCTGACTTTC. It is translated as CSVEGGAGGRVSGANVLTF. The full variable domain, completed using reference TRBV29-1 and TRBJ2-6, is SAVISQKPSRDICQRGTSLTIQCQVDSQVTMMFWYRQQPGQSLTLIATANQGSEATYESGFVIDKFPISRPNLTFSTLTVSNMSPEDSSIYLCSVEGGAGGRVSGANVLTFGAGSRLTVL.